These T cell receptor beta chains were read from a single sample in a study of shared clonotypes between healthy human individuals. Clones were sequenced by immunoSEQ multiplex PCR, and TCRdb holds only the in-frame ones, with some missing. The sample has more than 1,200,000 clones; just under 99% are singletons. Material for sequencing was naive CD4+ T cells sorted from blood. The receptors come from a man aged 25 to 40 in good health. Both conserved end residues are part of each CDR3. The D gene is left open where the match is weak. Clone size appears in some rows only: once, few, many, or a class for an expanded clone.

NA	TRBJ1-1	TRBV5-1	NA	TGCGCCAGCAGCCCACAAGAAACAGGATTCTCAGCTTTCTTT	CASSPQETGFSAFF
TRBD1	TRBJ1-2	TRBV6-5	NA	TGTGCCAGCAGTAAACAGGGGGCGCGAGGCTACACCTTC	CASSKQGARGYTF
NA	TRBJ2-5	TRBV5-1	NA	TGCGCCAGCAGTACCGGACGGGGCTCGGAGACCCAGTACTTC	CASSTGRGSETQYF
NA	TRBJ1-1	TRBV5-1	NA	TGCGCCAGCTCCCATAACAGGCTAACGAACACTGAAGCTTTCTTT	CASSHNRLTNTEAFF
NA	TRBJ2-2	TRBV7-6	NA	TGTGCCAGCAGCTCGCGACAGACCGGGGAGCTGTTTTTT	CASSSRQTGELFF
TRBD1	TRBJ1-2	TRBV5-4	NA	TGTGCCAGCAGCCCGGGGACAGGGGGTGGCTACACCTTC	CASSPGTGGGYTF
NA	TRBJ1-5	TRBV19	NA	TGTGCCAGTAGTATAGGGGCGCTCGGCAATCAGCCCCAGCATTTT	CASSIGALGNQPQHF
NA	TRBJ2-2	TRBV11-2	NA	TGTGCCAGCAGCTCCTACCGGGGAACGAGAGCGGACACCGGGGAGCTGTTTTTT	CASSSYRGTRADTGELFF
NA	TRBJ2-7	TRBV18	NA	TGTGCCAGCTCCAATCATCAGGGGTCCCAGCAGTACTTC	CASSNHQGSQQYF
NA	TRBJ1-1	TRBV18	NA	TGTGCCAGCTCACCACTTTCTTTCGGTGTGGTGCAGGGGCGGACTGAAGCTTTCTTT	CASSPLSFGVVQGRTEAFF
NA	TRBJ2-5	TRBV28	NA	TGTGCCACCCAAACCGGGACGATCCAAGAGACCCAGTACTTC	CATQTGTIQETQYF
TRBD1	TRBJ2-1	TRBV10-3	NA	TGTGCCATCAGTGAGATAGGGACAGGGCACAATGAGCAGTTCTTC	CAISEIGTGHNEQFF
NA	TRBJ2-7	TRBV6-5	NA	TGTGCCAGCAGTTTCGTAGGGGAGCAGTACTTC	CASSFVGEQYF
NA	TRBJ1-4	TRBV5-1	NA	TGCGCCAGCAGCTTCGGGGGGTCTAATGAAAAACTGTTTTTT	CASSFGGSNEKLFF
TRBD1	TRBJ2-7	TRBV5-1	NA	TGCGCCAGCAGCCCTAACGTAGCCGGACAGGGGACCAGCTCCTACGAGCAGTACTTC	CASSPNVAGQGTSSYEQYF
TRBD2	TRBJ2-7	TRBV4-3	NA	TGCGCCAGCAGCCAAGATGGGAGCGGGAGTCAGGCGCGGTACTTC	CASSQDGSGSQARYF
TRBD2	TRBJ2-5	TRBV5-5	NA	TGTGCCAGCAGCTTCGGTAGCGGGAGTGTTGAGACCCAGTACTTC	CASSFGSGSVETQYF
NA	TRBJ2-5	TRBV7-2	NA	TGTGCCAGCGCAACAGACGGCATGAGCCAAGAGACCCAGTACTTC	CASATDGMSQETQYF
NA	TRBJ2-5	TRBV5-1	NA	TGCGCCAGCAGCTTGGATCCCGCGGTCCAAGAGACCCAGTACTTC	CASSLDPAVQETQYF
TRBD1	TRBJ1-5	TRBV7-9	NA	TGTGCCAGCAGCTTAACAGGGGGCAATCAGCCCCAGCATTTT	CASSLTGGNQPQHF
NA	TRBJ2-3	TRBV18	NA	TGTGCCAGCTCCCCCCCGGCTGATACGCAGTATTTT	CASSPPADTQYF
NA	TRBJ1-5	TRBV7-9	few	TGTGCCAGCAGCTCTAACAGGAACAATCAGCCCCAGCATTTT	CASSSNRNNQPQHF
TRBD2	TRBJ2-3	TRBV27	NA	TGTGCCAGCAGTTTACGTCTAGCGGGAACCTTCGACACAGATACGCAGTATTTT	CASSLRLAGTFDTDTQYF
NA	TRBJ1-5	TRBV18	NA	TGTGCCAGCTCACCTGGGGCAGGGGAACAGCCCCAGCATTTT	CASSPGAGEQPQHF
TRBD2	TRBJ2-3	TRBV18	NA	TGTGCCAGCTCACCTGTAGCGGGCACTAGCACAGATACGCAGTATTTT	CASSPVAGTSTDTQYF
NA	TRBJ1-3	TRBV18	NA	TGTGCCAGCTCACCACAGGGAAACTCTGGAAACACCATATATTTT	CASSPQGNSGNTIYF
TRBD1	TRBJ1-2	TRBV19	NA	TGTGCCAGTGGGAAATGGGACAGGCAAAACTATGGCTACACCTTC	CASGKWDRQNYGYTF